Below are 27 T cell receptor beta chains sequenced from a single sample in a study of cytomegalovirus exposure and HLA in healthy donors. PCR employed 60 Vbeta and 13 Jbeta primers. Repertoires were generated with immunoSEQ multiplex PCR, while TCRdb's copy carries only in-frame clones and drops some. The data show about 43,000 clones, less than 75% seen once. The sample taken for sequencing was PBMCs. The receptors stem from a man aged 60-69 years in good health and CMV-seropositive.

In its sample, this clone was seen a few times. The chain recombines TRBV29-1 with TRBJ2-3; D is uncertain. CDR1 is SQVTM, CDR2 ANQGSEA, per germline. With 7 bases removed from V and 5 bases from J, the gap between germline ends came to 10 bases. The CDR3 is 11 residues long. CDR3 sequence: CSGQTLDTQYF. As DNA, the CDR3 is TGCAGCGGGCAAACATTAGATACGCAGTATTTT.

This clone was observed a handful of times. CDR3 nucleotide sequence: TGTGCCAGTAGTATAGGGCATAACACTGAAGCTTTCTTT. It translates to CASSIGHNTEAFF. The V gene is TRBV19, the J gene TRBJ1-1; no reliable D call. Germline V gene lookup returns CDR1 LNHDA and CDR2 SQIVND (reference sequence). V lost 1 base and J lost 2, with 5 bases in between. The CDR3 runs 13 residues.

In the case of this clone: The same CDR3 can be traced to other DNA sequences in this sample. V and J are TRBV4-1 and TRBJ2-7; 10 nucleotides match TRBD2. V was pared by 1 base and J by 2 bases, with 2 bases of the junction left unmatched. The CDR3 contains 15 residues. CDR1 and CDR2 (germline): MGHRA, YSYEKL. The CDR3 DNA sequence: TGCGCCAGCAGCCAAGGGCTAGCGGGAGCCTACGAGCAGTACTTC. Translated: CASSQGLAGAYEQYF.

In this sample, this clone turned up a few times. The chain recombines TRBV2 with TRBJ2-7, with D possibly TRBD1 on 6 matching bases. This CDR3 has 11 amino acids. V lost 6 bases, J lost 7 bases, and 10 bases lay in between. CDR1 SNHLY and CDR2 FYNNEI come from the germline V gene. The CDR3 DNA follows: TGTGCCAGCAGACAGGGTCGGGAGCAGTACTTC. Its protein is CASRQGREQYF.

Details on this clone: This sequence is one base from a far larger clone and is likely a read error. The chain carries TRBV7-9 and TRBJ1-5, with 10 nucleotides matching TRBD1. This CDR3 has 17 residues. Germline-derived CDR1 and CDR2 are SEHNR and FQNEAQ (reference sequence). CDR3: CSSSSSRDRGPSAAQHF. The CDR3 DNA is TGTTCCAGCAGCTCATCCCGGGACAGGGGACCATCAGCGGCCCAGCATTTT.

The V and J genes are TRBV19 and TRBJ2-1; TRBD2 is a possible D gene (7 bases). Deletions cut 3 bases from V and 5 bases from J, with 17 bases between. CDR3 length: 16 residues. Looked up from germline, CDR1 is LNHDA and CDR2 is SQIVND (reference sequence). CDR3 in amino acids: CASSIGGGSPHNEQFF. The CDR3 DNA sequence: TGTGCCAGTAGTATCGGGGGCGGGAGCCCCCACAATGAGCAGTTCTTC.

This clone has a handful of counts. The V gene is TRBV18, the J gene TRBJ1-1; TRBD1 matches 11 bases. With 6 bases clipped from V and 6 bases from J, the junction kept 12 bases outside the gene matches. The V gene's germline CDR1 is KGHSH and CDR2 LQKENI. The CDR3 consists of 16 residues. The CDR3 reads CASSYTSSGQGAEAFF. CDR3 in DNA: TGTGCCAGCTCGTACACATCCTCGGGACAGGGGGCTGAAGCTTTCTTT.

This chain uses TRBV7-3 with TRBJ2-5; TRBD2 agrees at 8 bases. The junction had 12 bases not matched to a gene; V was cut back by 5 bases and J by 4 bases. This CDR3 contains 16 residues. CDR1 and CDR2 from the germline V gene are SGHTA and FQGTGA. The CDR3 is CASSQGSGRGLETQYF. The CDR3 region has the DNA TGTGCCAGCAGCCAAGGCAGCGGGAGAGGTTTAGAGACCCAGTACTTC. The full variable domain, completed using reference TRBV7-3 and TRBJ2-5, is GAGVSQTPSNKVTEKGKYVELRCDPISGHTALYWYRQSLGQGPEFLIYFQGTGAADDSGLPNDRFFAVRPEGSVSTLKIQRTERGDSAVYLCASSQGSGRGLETQYFGPGTRLLVL.

V usage is TRBV7-9 and J usage is TRBJ2-5, with D perhaps TRBD1 (6 bases). The closer fit of TRBJ2-7 to the DNA end suggests the J call may be wrong. In germline, CDR1 is SEHNR, CDR2 FQNEAQ (reference sequence). The CDR3 spans 14 residues. CDR3 nucleotide sequence: TGTGCCAGCAGCTTAGAGACAGGAATCCACGAGCAGTACTTC. It specifies CASSLETGIHEQYF.

This clone has a single count. This rearrangement joins TRBV10-3 to TRBJ1-1, with a tentative D call TRBD1 (6 bases). There are 15 residues in the CDR3. Between the trimmed V and J ends, which lost 0 bases and 6 bases, there was a span of 14 bases. Germline CDR1 ENHRY, CDR2 SYGVKD. CDR3 nucleotides: TGTGCCATCAGTGAGTCGAACAGGGAAAAGGCTGAAGCTTTCTTT. The encoded protein is CAISESNREKAEAFF.

The chain carries TRBV7-6 and TRBJ1-3; D perhaps matches TRBD1 (5 bases). CDR3 length: 16 residues. Deletions cut 5 bases from V and 3 bases from J, with 17 bases between. Looked up from germline, CDR1 is SGHVS and CDR2 is FNYEAQ. CDR3 residues: CASSPRVGQLGNTIYF. DNA for the CDR3: TGTGCCAGCAGCCCCCGGGTGGGGCAGCTTGGAAACACCATATATTTT. Complete variable domain (other parts from reference TRBV7-6 and TRBJ1-3): GAGVSQSPRYKVTKRGQDVALRCDPISGHVSLYWYRQALGQGPEFLTYFNYEAQQDKSGLPNDRFSAERPEGSISTLTIQRTEQRDSAMYRCASSPRVGQLGNTIYFGEGSWLTVV.

The V gene is TRBV7-9, the J gene TRBJ2-5, with TRBD1 matching over 9 bases. Trimming took 3 bases from V and 9 from J; bases not matched to a gene: 5. Germline lookup yields CDR1 SEHNR and CDR2 FQNEAQ (reference sequence). CDR3 length equals 13 residues. The CDR3 bases are TGTGCCAGCAGCTTGACAGGGGGAATTGCCCAGTACTTC. Translating it yields CASSLTGGIAQYF. Using reference TRBV7-9 and TRBJ2-5 for the parts outside the CDR3, the full variable domain is DTGVSQNPRHKITKRGQNVTFRCDPISEHNRLYWYRQTLGQGPEFLTYFQNEAQLEKSRLLSDRFSAERPKGSFSTLEIQRTEQGDSAMYLCASSLTGGIAQYFGPGTRLLVL.

The chain uses TRBV5-6 and TRBJ1-1; 12 positions agree with TRBD1. The CDR3 loop spans 16 amino acids. Germline V gene sequence: CDR1 SGHDT, CDR2 YYEEEE. The J segment lost 1 base and the V segment lost 4 bases, leaving 5 bases of the junction unmatched. The CDR3 sequence: CASSPGTGGSNTEAFF. DNA for the CDR3: TGTGCCAGCAGCCCCGGGACAGGGGGCTCGAACACTGAAGCTTTCTTT. Based on the CDR3 plus reference TRBV5-6 and TRBJ1-1, the full variable domain is DAGVTQSPTHLIKTRGQQVTLRCSPKSGHDTVSWYQQALGQGPQFIFQYYEEEERQRGNFPDRFSGHQFPNYSSELNVNALLLGDSALYLCASSPGTGGSNTEAFFGQGTRLTVV.

This clone was found once. One end of the junction is discordant with germline, which a read error may explain. The rearrangement joins TRBV7-9 to TRBJ2-1, with TRBD2 matching over 10 bases. The germline gives CDR1 SEHNR, CDR2 FQNEAQ (reference sequence). The CDR3 totals 15 residues. As DNA, the CDR3 is TGTGCCAGCAGCCTAGCGGGAGTGGTTCCACTTGAGCAGTTCTTC. This sequence encodes CASSLAGVVPLEQFF.

V usage is TRBV19 and J usage is TRBJ2-3; 12 bases are shared with TRBD2. This CDR3 contains 15 residues. CDR1 and CDR2 from the germline V gene are LNHDA and SQIVND (reference sequence). Trimming took 3 bases from V and 4 from J; bases not matched to a gene: 2. In nucleotides, the CDR3 is TGTGCCAGTAGTATCCTAGCGGGAGGGGCAGATACGCAGTATTTT. Encoded protein: CASSILAGGADTQYF.

The V call is TRBV5-8, the J call TRBJ1-4, with D maybe TRBD1 (5 bases). The V and J ends lost 7 bases and 8 bases respectively, with 18 bases between them. This CDR3 is built from 14 residues. Germline assignment: CDR1 SGHTS and CDR2 YDEGEE. The CDR3 protein is CASHLEGNGEKLFF. Here the CDR3 DNA reads TGTGCCAGCCACCTGGAGGGGAACGGGGAAAAACTGTTTTTT.

The chain combines TRBV6-5 with TRBJ1-1; 7 bases align to TRBD1. CDR1 is MNHEY, CDR2 SVGAGI, per germline. V gave up 6 bases and J gave up 0 bases; unmatched junction bases: 4. The CDR3 is 14 residues long. CDR3 region: CASRTGAMNTEAFF. For the CDR3, the DNA is TGTGCCAGCAGAACAGGGGCGATGAACACTGAAGCTTTCTTT.

About this clone itself: Other DNA sequences in the sample encode the same CDR3. This chain joins TRBV5-1 and TRBJ2-2, with D maybe TRBD2 (5 bases). The CDR3 sequence is 16 residues long. The germline V gene encodes CDR1 SGHRS and CDR2 YFSETQ. V lost 4 bases and J lost 5, with 18 bases in between. CDR3 nucleotide sequence: TGCGCCAGCAGCCTTACCAGAGGGCAAGAAACCGGGGAGCTGTTTTTT. Protein sequence: CASSLTRGQETGELFF. The variable domain in full, completed from reference TRBV5-1 and TRBJ2-2, reads KAGVTQTPRYLIKTRGQQVTLSCSPISGHRSVSWYQQTPGQGLQFLFEYFSETQRNKGNFPGRFSGRQFSNSRSEMNVSTLELGDSALYLCASSLTRGQETGELFFGEGSRLTVL.

The CDR3: CASTNQGTGDHEQYF. DNA for the CDR3: TGTGCCAGCACCAATCAGGGGACAGGGGACCACGAGCAGTACTTC. The V gene is TRBV6-6, the J gene TRBJ2-7; TRBD1 matches at 10 bases. The CDR3 is made up of 15 amino acids. V dropped 7 bases and J dropped 5; count of bases not matched to a gene: 11. Germline-derived CDR1 and CDR2 are MNHNY and SVGAGI (reference sequence).

This sequence joins TRBV14 and TRBJ2-3; 8 positions agree with TRBD1. The germline V gene has CDR1 SGHDN and CDR2 FVKESK. V was clipped by 0 bases and J by 4 bases; unmatched bases: 12. The CDR3 totals 18 residues. For the CDR3, the DNA is TGTGCCAGCAGCCAAGACCTCGGACAGGGTGATGCTTCAGATACGCAGTATTTT. This sequence encodes CASSQDLGQGDASDTQYF.

This chain joins TRBV2 and TRBJ1-2; weak D call: TRBD1 (6 bases). V was clipped by 8 bases and J by 3 bases, with 19 bases between them. CDR1 is SNHLY and CDR2 is FYNNEI in the germline V gene. The CDR3 has 15 amino acids. CDR3: CASASGTGWDYGYTF. The CDR3 DNA reads as TGTGCCAGCGCCTCGGGAACAGGGTGGGACTATGGCTACACCTTC.

The V gene is TRBV7-9, the J gene TRBJ2-7; TRBD1 matches 11 bases. The germline CDR1 and CDR2 sequences are SEHNR and FQNEAQ (reference sequence). J was trimmed by 5 bases and V by 5 bases; bases with no gene match: 8. The CDR3 runs 15 residues. The CDR3 loop is CASSALGQGVHEQYF. As DNA, the CDR3 is TGTGCCAGCAGCGCACTGGGACAGGGGGTCCACGAGCAGTACTTC. The full variable domain, completed using reference TRBV7-9 and TRBJ2-7, is DTGVSQNPRHKITKRGQNVTFRCDPISEHNRLYWYRQTLGQGPEFLTYFQNEAQLEKSRLLSDRFSAERPKGSFSTLEIQRTEQGDSAMYLCASSALGQGVHEQYFGPGTRLTVT.

The rearrangement joins TRBV7-9 to TRBJ2-2; D perhaps matches TRBD1 (6 bases). This CDR3 contains 17 residues. The germline V gene encodes CDR1 SEHNR and CDR2 FQNEAQ (reference sequence). V gave up 4 bases and J gave up 4 bases, with 19 bases separating them. The CDR3 coding sequence is TGTGCCAGCAGCTATAGACAGGACGCAATAGGCACCGGGGAGCTGTTTTTT. Amino acid sequence: CASSYRQDAIGTGELFF.

The chain is built from TRBV10-2 and TRBJ2-3; 9 bases line up with TRBD2. The V gene end was trimmed by 4 bases and the J gene end by 2 bases; junction bases not matched to a gene: 1. CDR1 WSHSY and CDR2 SAAADI come from the germline V gene. This CDR3 is 14 amino acids long. The CDR3 DNA is TGCGCCAGCAGTGGACTAGCGGTCACAGATACGCAGTATTTT. Translating gives CASSGLAVTDTQYF.

The V and J genes are TRBV5-5 and TRBJ1-3; 10 bases are a match to TRBD1. Germline CDR1 is SGHKS and CDR2 is YYEKEE (reference sequence). The trim removed 4 bases at V and 4 bases at J, leaving 5 bases unmatched. There are 15 residues in the CDR3. CDR3 protein: CASSRGTGAGNTIYF. In DNA form, the CDR3 reads TGTGCCAGCAGCCGCGGGACAGGGGCGGGAAACACCATATATTTT.

This clone has just a few counts. This chain joins TRBV7-3 and TRBJ2-7, with D unclear. In germline, CDR1 is SGHTA, CDR2 FQGTGA. V dropped 5 bases and J dropped 3 bases, with 11 bases sitting between them. This CDR3 comprises 13 residues. CDR3: CASSPSHCYEQYF. In DNA form, the CDR3 reads TGTGCCAGCAGCCCGTCTCACTGCTACGAGCAGTACTTC.

The chain is built from TRBV6-6 and TRBJ2-1; 10 bases are shared with TRBD2. CDR1 is MNHNY, CDR2 SVGAGI, per germline (reference sequence). Trimming cost V 2 bases and J 7 bases; bases outside gene matches: 5. The length of the CDR3 is 15 residues. In nucleotides, the CDR3 is TGTGCCAGCAGTTACGTACTAGCGGGAATAAATGAGCAGTTCTTC. Translating gives CASSYVLAGINEQFF.